The 17 T cell receptor beta chains below were found in one sample sequenced in a study of blood T cell repertoires in COVID-19. Here immunoSEQ multiplex PCR was the method, and the copy in TCRdb shows in-frame clones only, minus some. The sample has about 100,000 clones, approximately 80% seen once. The sequencing input was peripheral blood. The receptors here all came from a woman between 65 and 79 years old with acute or convalescent COVID-19.

The chain has TRBV28 and TRBJ2-7; 12 bases match TRBD1. Germline V CDR1 and CDR2: MDHEN, SYDVKM. The length of the CDR3 is 17 residues. Germline trimming cut 7 bases from V and 3 bases from J; bases unmatched to any gene: 13. The CDR3 DNA reads as TGTGCCAGCACCCCACAAAGGGGGACAGGGGGCTTCTACGAGCAGTACTTC. It is translated as CASTPQRGTGGFYEQYF.

This clone has only one observation. This chain joins TRBV10-2 and TRBJ2-1, with 7 bases matching TRBD2. Looked up from germline, CDR1 is WSHSY and CDR2 is SAAADI. J was trimmed by 8 bases and V by 0 bases; bases with no gene match: 7. This CDR3 has 15 amino acids. The CDR3 loop is CASSESNRGEDEQFF. CDR3 nucleotides: TGCGCCAGCAGTGAGTCGAATCGGGGGGAGGATGAGCAGTTCTTC.

This clone was recorded only once. The genes are TRBV3-1 (or the pseudogene TRBV3-2) and TRBJ1-2, with D possibly TRBD1 on 6 matching bases. The CDR3 is 15 amino acids. V lost 4 bases and J 5 bases, leaving 17 bases between the germline ends. From germline, CDR1 is LGHDT and CDR2 YNNKEL (reference sequence). DNA of the CDR3: TGTGCCAGCAGCCCCCAAAGGACAGCCTCATATGGCTACACCTTC. It encodes CASSPQRTASYGYTF.

The chain joins TRBV27 to TRBJ1-5, with D unclear. Germline CDR1 is MNHEY and CDR2 is SMNVEV (reference sequence). The ends were cut back, 1 base at V and 5 bases at J, with 9 bases in the middle. The CDR3 totals 14 residues. In DNA, the CDR3 is TGTGCCAGCAGTTTATTCACCGGGTATCAGCCCCAGCATTTT. It encodes CASSLFTGYQPQHF.

V is TRBV5-4 and J is TRBJ2-2, with 9 bases that match TRBD2. CDR1 and CDR2 (germline): SGHNT, YYREEE (reference sequence). V was clipped by 4 bases and J by 1 base; unmatched bases: 5. The CDR3 runs to 16 residues. The DNA of the CDR3 is TGTGCCAGCAGCCGGAATAGCGGGGGGAACACCGGGGAGCTGTTTTTT. This codes for CASSRNSGGNTGELFF. Together with reference TRBV5-4 and TRBJ2-2, the CDR3 gives the full variable domain: ETGVTQSPTHLIKTRGQQVTLRCSSQSGHNTVSWYQQALGQGPQFIFQYYREEENGRGNFPPRFSGLQFPNYSSELNVNALELDDSALYLCASSRNSGGNTGELFFGEGSRLTVL.

CDR3 nucleotide sequence: TGTGCCAGCAGCTTAGCGGAGGGACCGAACACCGGGGAGCTGTTTTTT. It yields the protein CASSLAEGPNTGELFF. The chain employs TRBV11-3 and TRBJ2-2; possible D gene TRBD2, 6 bases. Trimming took 1 base from V and 0 from J, leaving 9 bases between them. CDR1 and CDR2 (germline): SGHNT, YENEEA. CDR3 length: 16 amino acids.

The chain is built from TRBV5-1 and TRBJ2-7, with 8 nucleotides matching TRBD1. Germline-derived CDR1 and CDR2 are SGHRS and YFSETQ. The CDR3 runs to 14 residues. J lost 5 bases, V lost 0 bases, and 4 bases had no gene match. The CDR3 loop reads CASSLGRGQDEQYF. The CDR3 DNA reads TGCGCCAGCAGCTTGGGCAGGGGGCAGGACGAGCAGTACTTC.

The rearrangement links TRBV6-5 to TRBJ1-2; perhaps TRBD1 as D (6 bases). The germline gives CDR1 MNHEY, CDR2 SVGAGI. Trimming removed 2 bases from V and 0 bases from J, with 10 bases in between. The CDR3 is 15 amino acids. The CDR3 DNA reads as TGTGCCAGCAGTTACGGGAGGGGGACTAACTATGGCTACACCTTC. Translated: CASSYGRGTNYGYTF.

This chain connects TRBV28 to TRBJ1-2, with D possibly being TRBD1 (5 bases). CDR3 length equals 14 residues. V lost 2 bases to trimming and J lost 0 bases, with 7 bases between them. The germline gives CDR1 MDHEN, CDR2 SYDVKM. CDR3 amino acids: CASSLGAANYGYTF. In DNA, the CDR3 is TGTGCCAGCAGTTTAGGGGCAGCTAACTATGGCTACACCTTC.

The chain recombines TRBV3-1 (or the pseudogene TRBV3-2) with TRBJ1-5, with D unclear. This CDR3 spans 13 amino acids. V was shortened by 3 bases and J by 5 bases, with 8 bases between the two germline ends. In germline, CDR1 is LGHDT, CDR2 YNNKEL (reference sequence). The CDR3 DNA reads TGTGCCAGCAGCCAGAACAGAGATCAGCCCCAGCATTTT. This gives the protein CASSQNRDQPQHF.

The rearrangement uses TRBV6-5 and TRBJ1-3, with D perhaps TRBD1 (6 bases). V shed 6 bases and J shed 0 bases, with 6 bases lying between them. In germline, CDR1 is MNHEY, CDR2 SVGAGI. The length of the CDR3 is 13 residues. CDR3 nucleotides: TGTGCCAGCAGGACAGGCTCTGGAAACACCATATATTTT. Its translation: CASRTGSGNTIYF.

The chain links TRBV7-9 to TRBJ1-4, with 10 bases fitting TRBD1. In germline, CDR1 is SEHNR, CDR2 FQNEAQ (reference sequence). J was trimmed by 6 bases and V by 1 base; bases with no gene match: 5. The CDR3 runs 16 residues. DNA for the CDR3: TGTGCCAGCAGCTTAGGCTATGGGACAGGGGATGAAAAACTGTTTTTT. Translation: CASSLGYGTGDEKLFF.

V is TRBV11-2 and J is TRBJ2-2; TRBD1 is a possible D gene (7 bases). CDR3 length: 16 amino acids. Between the trimmed V and J ends, which lost 1 base and 7 bases, there was a span of 16 bases. CDR1 and CDR2 from the germline V gene are SGHAT and FQNNGV. The CDR3 spells CASSLALTGRGGELFF. CDR3 DNA: TGTGCCAGCAGCTTAGCACTGACAGGGCGGGGCGGGGAGCTGTTTTTT. Combining the CDR3 with reference TRBV11-2 and TRBJ2-2 gives the whole variable domain EAGVAQSPRYKIIEKRQSVAFWCNPISGHATLYWYQQILGQGPKLLIQFQNNGVVDDSQLPKDRFSAERLKGVDSTLKIQPAKLEDSAVYLCASSLALTGRGGELFFGEGSRLTVL.

The rearrangement joins TRBV19 to TRBJ1-5; 10 bases agree with TRBD1. V shed 3 bases and J 8 bases; nucleotides not matched to a gene: 1. This CDR3 contains 13 residues. Per germline, CDR1 LNHDA and CDR2 SQIVND (reference sequence). CDR3 sequence reads: CASSMDRGEPQHF. CDR3 nucleotides: TGTGCCAGTAGTATGGACAGGGGGGAGCCCCAGCATTTT. The entire variable domain, with the rest obtained from reference TRBV19 and TRBJ1-5, is as follows: DGGITQSPKYLFRKEGQNVTLSCEQNLNHDAMYWYRQDPGQGLRLIYYSQIVNDFQKGDIAEGYSVSREKKESFPLTVTSAQKNPTAFYLCASSMDRGEPQHFGDGTRLSIL.

There are a few counts of this clone. The chain joins TRBV28 to TRBJ1-3, with 9 nucleotides matching TRBD1. The CDR3 extends over 13 amino acids. Germline V lookup: CDR1 MDHEN, CDR2 SYDVKM. J gave up 4 bases and V 9 bases, and 4 bases lay outside the gene matches. The CDR3 loop reads CASWDRDGNTIYF. The CDR3 bases are TGTGCCAGTTGGGACAGGGACGGAAACACCATATATTTT.

The chain has TRBV2 and TRBJ1-1; no firm D call. The CDR3 contains 13 residues. Germline V CDR1 and CDR2: SNHLY, FYNNEI. V lost 5 bases, J lost 2 bases, and 9 bases lay in between. This CDR3 reads CASSFFQNTEAFF. Written as DNA, the CDR3 is TGTGCCAGCAGTTTTTTTCAAAACACTGAAGCTTTCTTT.

This clone has more than one count but fewer than ten. The J gene is TRBJ1-2, the V gene TRBV18; 7 nucleotides align to TRBD1. V gave up 4 bases and J gave up 6 bases; unmatched junction bases: 11. CDR3 length equals 15 residues. Germline CDR1 KGHSH, CDR2 LQKENI. DNA of the CDR3: TGTGCCAGCTCACTATCGATAGAGGGGGCGGATGGCTACACCTTC. Protein: CASSLSIEGADGYTF.